The rows below give T cell receptor beta chains drawn from one sample of a study of response to subunit inactivated influenza vaccine. TCRdb fed the RT-PCR reads into MiXCR, producing one record per CDR3 protein. The sample contains around 200,000 distinct CDR3 sequences, more than 10% of which appear only once. The same data also contributed to another study, on T cells expressing NK-cell markers.

The sequencing here drew on CD8+ T cells sorted from PBMCs, taken 12 days after vaccination. These receptors were obtained from a man between 45 and 60 years old who received an inactivated influenza vaccine. Each CDR3 is given with its conserved first and last residue. The D gene is left open where the match is weak. Clone size appears in some rows only: once, few, many, or a class for an expanded clone.

clone_size	j_call	cdr3_length	d_call	v_call	cdr3_aa	cdr3_nt
.	TRBJ1-4	16	.	TRBV27	CASTLRKGRTNEKLFF	TGTGCCAGCACCCTACGGAAGGGGAGGACTAATGAAAAACTGTTTTTT
few	TRBJ2-3	17	.	TRBV6-1	CASSPSPGQGLVNTQYF	TGTGCCAGCAGTCCCTCCCCCGGCCAGGGGCTTGTGAATACGCAGTATTTT
many	TRBJ2-7	16	.	TRBV4-2	CASSQEEYLGTYEQYF	TGTGCCAGCAGCCAAGAGGAGTACCTAGGGACCTACGAGCAGTACTTC
.	TRBJ2-1	13	.	TRBV11-2	CASSLARYNEQFF	TGTGCCAGCAGCTTAGCTCGCTACAATGAGCAGTTCTTC
.	TRBJ2-7	15	.	TRBV2	CASSEGQGSSYEQYF	TGTGCCAGCAGTGAAGGGCAGGGGAGCTCCTACGAGCAGTACTTC
.	TRBJ2-2	16	.	TRBV5-5	CASSIEEGANTGELFF	TGTGCCAGCAGCATTGAGGAGGGGGCGAACACCGGGGAGCTGTTTTTT
.	TRBJ2-1	14	.	TRBV5-6	CASSWGLADNEQFF	TGTGCCAGCAGCTGGGGGCTTGCAGACAATGAGCAGTTCTTC
.	TRBJ2-7	15	.	TRBV9	CASSVGPGAGYEQYF	TGTGCCAGCAGCGTAGGTCCGGGGGCAGGCTACGAGCAGTACTTC
many	TRBJ2-5	15	TRBD1	TRBV4-2	CASSQEYRGPETQYF	TGTGCCAGCAGCCAAGAGTACAGGGGGCCAGAGACCCAGTACTTC
few	TRBJ2-3	14	.	TRBV5-6	CASSLQIRTDTQYF	TGTGCCAGCAGCTTGCAGATACGCACAGATACGCAGTATTTT
few	TRBJ2-7	15	TRBD2	TRBV7-6	CASSLASSGTYEQYF	TGTGCCAGCAGCTTAGCGTCAAGCGGGACCTACGAGCAGTACTTC
few	TRBJ2-5	15	.	TRBV20-1	CSALLPRRVLETQYF	TGCAGTGCTCTTTTGCCCCGAAGGGTTCTGGAGACCCAGTACTTC
many	TRBJ2-2	15	.	TRBV12-3/TRBV12-4	CASSYPGLNTGELFF	TGTGCCAGCAGTTACCCAGGGTTGAACACCGGGGAGCTGTTTTTT
few	TRBJ1-3	16	.	TRBV10-2	CASSESVGEHRNTIYF	TGCGCCAGCAGTGAGTCGGTGGGAGAGCATAGAAACACCATATATTTT
many	TRBJ2-1	16	.	TRBV6-5	CASSYQQASSYNEQFF	TGTGCCAGCAGTTACCAACAGGCCTCCTCCTACAATGAGCAGTTCTTC
.	TRBJ2-1	16	TRBD1	TRBV6-2/TRBV6-3	CASSSRDRAIYNEQFF	TGTGCCAGCAGTTCCCGGGACAGGGCCATATACAATGAGCAGTTCTTC
once	TRBJ1-3	14	.	TRBV19	CASSIPGFGNTIYF	TGTGCCAGTAGTATCCCGGGATTCGGAAACACCATATATTTT
.	TRBJ2-5	14	.	TRBV6-5	CASSYSTGQETQYF	TGTGCCAGCAGTTACTCTACAGGCCAAGAGACCCAGTACTTC
few	TRBJ1-6	16	.	TRBV7-8	CASSLGQSSYNSPLHF	TGTGCCAGCAGCTTAGGGCAGAGCTCCTATAATTCACCCCTCCACTTT
few	TRBJ2-1	15	TRBD1	TRBV6-1	CASRTGTGTYNEQFF	TGTGCCAGCAGAACCGGGACAGGGACCTACAATGAGCAGTTCTTC
many	TRBJ2-3	12	.	TRBV7-9	CASSLAHDTQYF	TGTGCCAGCAGCTTAGCTCACGATACGCAGTATTTT
many	TRBJ2-2	15	TRBD1	TRBV29-1	CSVETGVDSTGELFF	TGCAGCGTAGAGACAGGGGTGGATAGCACCGGGGAGCTGTTTTTT
.	TRBJ2-5	16	.	TRBV5-1	CASSAEFGLGQETQYF	TGCGCCAGCAGCGCCGAGTTTGGCCTAGGTCAAGAGACCCAGTACTTC
few	TRBJ2-3	14	.	TRBV20-1	CSAGPDSHTDTQYF	TGCAGTGCGGGTCCGGACAGCCACACAGATACGCAGTATTTT
few	TRBJ2-3	16	.	TRBV6-1	CASSPFYGGGTDTQYF	TGTGCCAGCAGTCCCTTCTACGGGGGCGGCACAGATACGCAGTATTTT
few	TRBJ1-4	15	.	TRBV28	CASSPGMMDGEKLFF	TGTGCCAGCAGTCCGGGGATGATGGATGGGGAAAAACTGTTTTTT
many	TRBJ2-2	14	.	TRBV2	CASSPGPNTGELFF	TGTGCCAGCAGTCCCGGTCCCAACACCGGGGAGCTGTTTTTT
.	TRBJ2-7	16	TRBD1	TRBV20-1	CSARLSQGQGTYEQYF	TGCAGTGCTAGGTTATCCCAAGGACAGGGGACCTACGAGCAGTACTTC
many	TRBJ2-1	12	.	TRBV7-9	CASSFPASEQFF	TGTGCCAGCAGCTTCCCAGCTTCAGAGCAGTTCTTC
few	TRBJ1-1	14	TRBD1	TRBV7-9	CASSLGGDRGEAFF	TGTGCCAGCAGCTTAGGCGGGGACAGGGGAGAAGCTTTCTTT
many	TRBJ2-5	14	.	TRBV4-3	CASSLGRGLETQYF	TGCGCCAGCAGCCTAGGCAGGGGACTAGAGACCCAGTACTTC
few	TRBJ2-5	14	TRBD2	TRBV15	CATSSGGIEETQYF	TGTGCCACCAGCAGCGGGGGGATCGAAGAGACCCAGTACTTC
many	TRBJ2-2	16	.	TRBV19	CASSKSWSINTGELFF	TGTGCCAGTAGTAAGTCCTGGTCAATCAACACCGGGGAGCTGTTTTTT
.	TRBJ1-5	15	.	TRBV27	CASSPDWGESQPQHF	TGTGCCAGCAGTCCCGATTGGGGAGAGTCTCAGCCCCAGCATTTT
.	TRBJ1-2	15	TRBD1	TRBV10-3	CAISVGTGDPDGYTF	TGTGCCATCAGTGTCGGTACAGGGGATCCGGATGGCTACACCTTC
few	TRBJ1-2	14	TRBD1	TRBV27	CASSLSRGNFGYTF	TGTGCCAGCAGTCTCTCCAGGGGGAATTTTGGCTACACCTTC
few	TRBJ2-7	17	.	TRBV6-2/TRBV6-3	CASSYSVVRDQSYEQYF	TGTGCCAGCAGTTACTCGGTGGTCCGGGACCAATCCTACGAGCAGTACTTC
few	TRBJ1-1	14	.	TRBV6-5	CASSYSGVRTEAFF	TGTGCCAGCAGTTACTCGGGAGTGAGGACTGAAGCTTTCTTT
.	TRBJ1-5	13	.	TRBV25-1	CASSPSNNQPQHF	TGTGCCAGCAGTCCTTCCAACAATCAGCCCCAGCATTTT
.	TRBJ2-7	16	TRBD2	TRBV12-3/TRBV12-4	CASSSFGGASFYEQYF	TGTGCCAGCAGTTCCTTCGGGGGGGCATCTTTCTACGAGCAGTACTTC
many	TRBJ2-7	18	TRBD1	TRBV5-6	CASSSVGMLTGVIYEQYF	TGTGCCAGCAGCTCAGTCGGTATGTTGACAGGGGTCATCTACGAGCAGTACTTC
.	TRBJ1-6	13	.	TRBV20-1	CSARDFGSRALHF	TGCAGTGCTAGAGATTTCGGGTCCCGGGCCCTCCACTTT
.	TRBJ2-7	13	.	TRBV12-3/TRBV12-4	CASSDPPWDEQYF	TGTGCCAGCAGTGACCCGCCGTGGGACGAGCAGTACTTC
.	TRBJ2-7	16	.	TRBV6-2/TRBV6-3	CASSYSIRQGSNEQYF	TGTGCCAGCAGTTACTCCATTCGGCAGGGGTCTAACGAGCAGTACTTC
.	TRBJ2-4	14	.	TRBV12-3/TRBV12-4	CASVEGTGRHIQYF	TGTGCCAGCGTGGAGGGTACAGGTCGGCACATTCAGTACTTC
.	TRBJ2-7	21	.	TRBV11-2	CASSFSSQVRSRRLWDYEQYF	TGTGCCAGCAGCTTTTCTAGTCAGGTTAGGTCTAGGAGGTTGTGGGACTACGAGCAGTACTTC
.	TRBJ1-2	15	.	TRBV15	CATETVIGASYGYTF	TGTGCCACCGAAACCGTTATAGGGGCATCTTATGGCTACACCTTC
.	TRBJ2-1	12	.	TRBV6-1	CASSELMHEQFF	TGTGCCAGCAGTGAATTGATGCATGAGCAGTTCTTC
few	TRBJ2-3	18	.	TRBV15	CATSRHPGRDPLRDTQYF	TGTGCCACCAGCAGACATCCCGGAAGGGATCCGCTACGGGATACGCAGTATTTT
many	TRBJ2-1	12	TRBD2	TRBV29-1	CSVEGTSVEQFF	TGCAGCGTTGAAGGGACTAGCGTGGAGCAGTTCTTC
.	TRBJ2-1	15	.	TRBV27	CASSPPGFPGNEQFF	TGTGCCAGCAGTCCACCGGGATTTCCTGGCAATGAGCAGTTCTTC
many	TRBJ2-7	18	TRBD1	TRBV25-1	CASSEGSWDSRSPYEQYF	TGTGCCAGCAGTGAAGGCTCGTGGGACAGCCGGTCCCCCTACGAGCAGTACTTC
.	TRBJ2-1	13	.	TRBV5-6	CASSLALNNEQFF	TGTGCCAGCAGCTTGGCCTTGAACAATGAGCAGTTCTTC
many	TRBJ2-7	16	TRBD2	TRBV9	CASSTSGTSAVHEQYF	TGTGCCAGCAGCACCTCCGGGACTAGCGCAGTCCACGAGCAGTACTTC
.	TRBJ2-7	14	TRBD2	TRBV30	CAWSVDLAAYEQYF	TGTGCCTGGAGTGTAGACCTAGCGGCGTACGAGCAGTACTTC